Each of the 22 T cell receptor beta chains below was sequenced from the same sample in a study of vaccination and CD4 T cells after COVID-19. These TCRs are of unknown antigen specificity. Sequencing of cultured CD4+ T cell DNA used the Oncomine TCR Beta short-read assay. MiXCR was run by TCRdb on the PCR reads, yielding one entry per CDR3 protein. The sample contains roughly 14,000 distinct CDR3 sequences, about 53% of which appear only once. Indicated treatment: 10-day PBMC culture with coronavirus spike peptide pools or control peptides (ViraFEST assay). This material consisted of CD4+ T cells from blood, cultured in vitro, taken before SARS-CoV-2 vaccination. All receptors come from a human donor who had recovered from COVID-19.

The chain couples TRBV7-6 to TRBJ2-5; 10 bases line up with TRBD2. CDR3 size: 16 residues. Germline V gene sequence: CDR1 SGHVS, CDR2 FNYEAQ. The V and J ends lost 2 bases and 6 bases, in that order; junction bases with no gene match: 9. The chain's CDR3 is CASSLRGPSGSQTQYF. CDR3 nucleotide sequence: TGTGCCAGCAGCTTACGCGGGCCTAGCGGGAGTCAGACCCAGTACTTC.

This clonotype has only a few counts. The chain links TRBV20-1 to TRBJ2-5, with 10 bases that match TRBD2. In germline, CDR1 is DFQATT, CDR2 SNEGSKA (reference sequence). The CDR3 covers 14 residues. The J segment lost 4 bases and the V segment lost 6 bases, leaving 8 bases of the junction unmatched. Here the CDR3 DNA reads TGCAGTGCCACTAGCGGGGCGGCGGGAGAGACCCAGTACTTC. Amino acids: CSATSGAAGETQYF.

The chain employs TRBV27 and TRBJ1-2; TRBD1 is a possible D gene (5 bases). CDR1 MNHEY and CDR2 SMNVEV come from the germline V gene (reference sequence). V lost 6 bases and J 7 bases, leaving 15 bases between the germline ends. This CDR3 is 13 amino acids long. The CDR3 loop is CASRLTGTAGYTF. The DNA for the CDR3 is TGTGCCAGCAGACTTACCGGGACCGCTGGCTACACCTTC.

A remark on this clonotype: At one end the junction does not follow the germline gene, possibly because of a read error. The chain carries TRBV19 and TRBJ1-2; the match to TRBD1 covers 11 bases. The CDR3 totals 15 residues. Germline lookup yields CDR1 LNHDA and CDR2 SQIVND (reference sequence). The CDR3 sequence is CASSSSGQGVYGYIF. DNA for the CDR3: TGTGCCAGTAGTAGCTCGGGACAGGGGGTTTACGGCTACATCTTC.

This chain connects TRBV20-1 to TRBJ2-1, with a weak D call TRBD2 (6 bases). The CDR3 sequence is 14 residues long. Trimming took off 7 bases at V and 1 base at J, with 14 bases between the two ends. Per the germline V gene, CDR1 is DFQATT and CDR2 is SNEGSKA (reference sequence). CDR3 DNA sequence: TGCAGTGGGTTCGGGGCGGGATCCTACAATGAGCAGTTCTTC. It is translated as CSGFGAGSYNEQFF.

This clonotype was counted between two and nine times. The chain joins TRBV28 to TRBJ1-5; tentative D call: TRBD1 (6 bases). The germline V gene encodes CDR1 MDHEN and CDR2 SYDVKM. V lost 2 bases, J lost 8 bases, and 13 bases lay in between. This CDR3 is 14 amino acids long. This CDR3 reads CASSLISGGEPQHF. DNA for the CDR3: TGTGCCAGCAGTTTAATTTCCGGGGGCGAGCCCCAGCATTTT. Filled out from reference TRBV28 and TRBJ1-5, the complete variable domain reads DVKVTQSSRYLVKRTGEKVFLECVQDMDHENMFWYRQDPGLGLRLIYFSYDVKMKEKGDIPEGYSVSREKKERFSLILESASTNQTSMYLCASSLISGGEPQHFGDGTRLSIL.

This chain connects TRBV6-1 to TRBJ2-5, with 7 bases lining up with TRBD1. The CDR3 totals 15 residues. Per the germline V gene, CDR1 is MNHNS and CDR2 is SASEGT. V was clipped by 6 bases and J by 1 base; unmatched bases: 8. The CDR3 sequence is CASRGRQGIQETQYF. CDR3 sequence (DNA): TGTGCCAGCAGAGGGAGACAGGGAATCCAAGAGACCCAGTACTTC.

Only a few counts were recorded for this clonotype. This chain connects TRBV15 to TRBJ1-5; D remains ambiguous. Deletions cut 0 bases from V and 9 bases from J, with 15 bases between. This CDR3 comprises 15 residues. CDR1 and CDR2 from the germline V gene are LNHNV and YYDKDF (reference sequence). CDR3: CATSRDDRGSAPQHF. The DNA for the CDR3 is TGTGCCACCAGCAGAGACGACCGAGGTTCGGCGCCCCAGCATTTT.

The rearrangement uses TRBV7-3 and TRBJ2-1, with TRBD2 matching 9 bases. Per the germline V gene, CDR1 is SGHTA and CDR2 is FQGTGA. This CDR3 contains 15 residues. V lost 5 bases to trimming and J lost 3 bases; unmatched junction nucleotides: 5. This CDR3 is CASSERTSVYNEQFF. The CDR3 DNA reads as TGTGCCAGCAGCGAGCGGACTAGCGTCTACAATGAGCAGTTCTTC.

This clonotype occurred a few times. The chain links TRBV15 to TRBJ2-3; D is possibly TRBD1 or TRBD2 (6 bases each). This CDR3 comprises 14 residues. Trimming removed 6 bases from V and 3 bases from J, with 13 bases in between. Germline CDR1 LNHNV, CDR2 YYDKDF (reference sequence). CDR3: CATRRGTPTDTQYF. DNA of the CDR3: TGTGCCACCAGAAGGGGGACTCCTACAGATACGCAGTATTTT. The full variable domain, its missing parts supplied by reference TRBV15 and TRBJ2-3, is DAMVIQNPRYQVTQFGKPVTLSCSQTLNHNVMYWYQQKSSQAPKLLFHYYDKDFNNEADTPDNFQSRRPNTSFCFLDIRSPGLGDTAMYLCATRRGTPTDTQYFGPGTRLTVL.

This clonotype was seen only a few times. The gene calls are TRBV20-1 and TRBJ2-7, with 8 bases matching TRBD1. Germline-derived CDR1 and CDR2 are DFQATT and SNEGSKA (reference sequence). J gave up 1 base and V 5 bases, and 10 bases lay outside the gene matches. The CDR3 runs 15 residues. Here the CDR3 reads CSAPQGATGSYEQYF. The CDR3 nucleotides are TGCAGTGCTCCTCAGGGGGCTACTGGGTCCTACGAGCAGTACTTC.

V is TRBV20-1 and J is TRBJ2-7; possible D gene TRBD2, 8 bases. The CDR3 is 12 residues long. CDR1 is DFQATT, CDR2 SNEGSKA, per germline (reference sequence). Trimming pared 2 bases from V and 6 bases from J, leaving 11 bases between. The CDR3 nucleotides read TGCAGTGCTAGACGGGAGGGGGCCGAGCAGTACTTC. This translates into CSARREGAEQYF.

This clonotype was recorded a few times. The chain is built from TRBV20-1 and TRBJ1-5; D call uncertain. This CDR3 spans 14 amino acids. CDR1 DFQATT and CDR2 SNEGSKA come from the germline V gene (reference sequence). The V end was cut by 6 bases, the J end by 3 bases, with 15 bases between. In DNA form, the CDR3 reads TGCAGTGCCCCAACGACGGCAGCCAATCAGCCCCAGCATTTT. It translates to CSAPTTAANQPQHF.

The chain couples TRBV6-2 or TRBV6-3 to TRBJ2-2, with 7 bases that match TRBD2. From germline, CDR1 is MNHEY and CDR2 SVGEGT. The V gene end was trimmed by 5 bases and the J gene end by 8 bases; junction bases not matched to a gene: 8. The CDR3 runs 14 residues. CDR3 sequence (DNA): TGTGCCAGCAGTCCGGGACTATTCTCTGGGGAGCTGTTTTTT. Translating it yields CASSPGLFSGELFF.

This rearrangement joins TRBV4-1 to TRBJ2-3; D is unclear. From germline, CDR1 is MGHRA and CDR2 YSYEKL. CDR3 length equals 15 residues. V shed 2 bases and J shed 0 bases, with 9 bases lying between them. This chain's CDR3 is CASSQQALSTDTQYF. The CDR3 DNA is TGCGCCAGCAGCCAACAAGCGCTTAGCACAGATACGCAGTATTTT.

This clonotype was observed a handful of times. The rearrangement joins TRBV7-8 to TRBJ2-5, with TRBD1 matching 8 bases. CDR3 length: 15 amino acids. Per germline, CDR1 SGHVS and CDR2 FQNEAQ. J gave up 4 bases and V 1 base, and 5 bases lay outside the gene matches. The CDR3 loop reads CASSLGGRGPETQYF. CDR3 nucleotides: TGTGCCAGCAGCTTAGGAGGCAGGGGGCCAGAGACCCAGTACTTC.

The chain joins TRBV18 to TRBJ1-5; D gene uncertain. The V and J ends lost 3 bases and 7 bases respectively, with 10 bases between them. CDR3 length: 13 amino acids. CDR1 is KGHSH and CDR2 is LQKENI in the germline V gene. CDR3 sequence (DNA): TGTGCCAGCTCACCGGCGGGGAGACAGCCCCAGCATTTT. It codes for CASSPAGRQPQHF.

The rearrangement uses TRBV7-3 and TRBJ2-3; D is perhaps TRBD2 (6 bases). V lost 1 base to trimming and J lost 3 bases, with 11 bases between them. The CDR3 has 15 residues. Per the germline V gene, CDR1 is SGHTA and CDR2 is FQGTGA. The chain's CDR3 is CASSLRGLITDTQYF. CDR3 bases: TGTGCCAGCAGCTTAAGGGGACTGATAACAGATACGCAGTATTTT.

This clonotype has just a few counts. The chain carries TRBV19 and TRBJ2-7, with 13 bases that match TRBD2. The V gene end was trimmed by 6 bases and the J gene end by 7 bases; junction bases not matched to a gene: 6. Per germline, CDR1 LNHDA and CDR2 SQIVND (reference sequence). There are 14 residues in the CDR3. CDR3 nucleotides: TGTGCCAGTAGCGGACTAGCGGGAGTTGAAGAGCAGTACTTC. Residues: CASSGLAGVEEQYF.

This chain links TRBV7-8 with TRBJ1-4; weak D call: TRBD1 (5 bases). Germline assignment: CDR1 SGHVS and CDR2 FQNEAQ. Trimming took off 4 bases at V and 8 bases at J, with 17 bases between the two ends. This CDR3 spans 15 amino acids. The CDR3 loop is CASSSPGTRGEKLFF. CDR3 bases: TGTGCCAGCAGCTCCCCGGGGACCCGAGGGGAAAAACTGTTTTTT.

The V and J genes are TRBV28 and TRBJ2-7; D gene uncertain. Germline CDR1 and CDR2: MDHEN and SYDVKM. There are 11 residues in the CDR3. The V end lost 7 bases, the J end lost 7 bases, and 11 bases lay between the germline ends. The CDR3 DNA reads TGTGCCAGCAAAAGATTACCGGAGCAGTACTTC. This gives the protein CASKRLPEQYF.

V and J are TRBV20-1 and TRBJ1-2; weak D call: TRBD1 (5 bases). V was trimmed by 0 bases and J by 2 bases, leaving 13 bases between them. The CDR3 covers 15 residues. Germline assignment: CDR1 DFQATT and CDR2 SNEGSKA (reference sequence). Here the CDR3 reads CSARDLGRANYGYTF. In DNA, the CDR3 is TGCAGTGCTAGAGATTTAGGCAGGGCGAACTATGGCTACACCTTC.